These 13 T cell receptor beta chains originate from one sample sequenced in a study of radiotherapy plus CTLA-4 blockade in lung cancer. Sequencing used immunoSEQ multiplex PCR; TCRdb keeps in-frame clones, though not all of them. The sample holds over 60,000 clones, roughly 87% seen once. The specimen comprised peripheral blood, sampled from a patient treated with radiotherapy plus ipilimumab. The receptors were gathered from a human donor with non-small cell lung cancer that progressed on radiotherapy plus ipilimumab.

This clone showed up just a few times. V is TRBV13 and J is TRBJ1-2; 7 nucleotides align to TRBD1. The CDR3 is made up of 14 amino acids. CDR1 and CDR2 from the germline V gene are PRHDT and FYEKMQ (reference sequence). The junction had 6 bases not matched to a gene; V was cut back by 4 bases and J by 4 bases. The DNA of the CDR3 is TGTGCCAGCAGCTCCCCGGGACAGAGCTATGGCTACACCTTC. This translates into CASSSPGQSYGYTF.

This sequence joins TRBV6-6 and TRBJ2-1; tentatively, D is TRBD1 (5 bases). Between the trimmed V and J ends, which lost 6 bases and 9 bases, there was a span of 15 bases. The CDR3 consists of 13 residues. The germline V gene encodes CDR1 MNHNY and CDR2 SVGAGI (reference sequence). The CDR3 sequence: CASRAFVQGEQFF. Here the CDR3 DNA reads TGTGCCAGCAGAGCCTTCGTCCAGGGTGAGCAGTTCTTC.

V is TRBV5-6 and J is TRBJ1-4; no definite D call. Trimming pared 0 bases from V and 8 bases from J, leaving 14 bases between. The germline V gene encodes CDR1 SGHDT and CDR2 YYEEEE. CDR3 length: 15 amino acids. CDR3 DNA sequence: TGTGCCAGCAGCTTGGAAGCGGAGGGAGGAGAAAAACTGTTTTTT. Protein product: CASSLEAEGGEKLFF.

The J gene is TRBJ2-7, the V gene TRBV7-4, with D possibly TRBD2 on 6 matching bases. This CDR3 contains 13 residues. Per the germline V gene, CDR1 is SGHVT and CDR2 is SQSDAQ. V shed 2 bases and J shed 5 bases, with 10 bases lying between them. The CDR3 region has the DNA TGTGCCAGCAGCTTATCTGGGGGGAACGAGCAGTACGTC. Its translation is CASSLSGGNEQYV.

J is TRBJ2-5 and V is TRBV19; D gene ambiguous. Germline CDR1 reads LNHDA; CDR2 reads SQIVND (reference sequence). V lost 6 bases, J lost 0 bases, and 8 bases lay in between. This CDR3 contains 13 residues. CDR3 sequence reads: CASRPGNQETQYF. Here the CDR3 DNA reads TGTGCCAGTAGGCCCGGAAACCAAGAGACCCAGTACTTC.

The J gene is TRBJ2-5, the V gene TRBV27, with D possibly TRBD1 on 6 matching bases. Germline V lookup: CDR1 MNHEY, CDR2 SMNVEV (reference sequence). This CDR3 spans 14 amino acids. V was clipped by 5 bases and J by 5 bases, with 15 bases between them. The CDR3 coding sequence is TGTGCCAGCAGTAGGGGCAGGGGCCGGGAGACCCAGTACTTC. This codes for CASSRGRGRETQYF.

V usage is TRBV28 and J usage is TRBJ1-4; D uncertain. Germline CDR1 reads MDHEN; CDR2 reads SYDVKM. The V end lost 6 bases, the J end lost 7 bases, and 12 bases lay between the germline ends. This CDR3 contains 13 residues. The CDR3 DNA reads TGTGCCAGCAGCCTTACAGCCTCTGAAAAACTGTTTTTT. This gives the protein CASSLTASEKLFF.

The chain employs TRBV5-6 and TRBJ2-1; perhaps D is TRBD1 or TRBD2 (5 bases each). Germline V gene lookup returns CDR1 SGHDT and CDR2 YYEEEE. Trimming took 4 bases from V and 10 from J, leaving 15 bases between them. The CDR3 spans 13 residues. The CDR3, as DNA: TGTGCCAGCAGCAAAGCGAGGGGTCTGGAGCAGTTCTTC. Residues: CASSKARGLEQFF. The whole variable domain, remainder taken from reference TRBV5-6 and TRBJ2-1, is DAGVTQSPTHLIKTRGQQVTLRCSPKSGHDTVSWYQQALGQGPQFIFQYYEEEERQRGNFPDRFSGHQFPNYSSELNVNALLLGDSALYLCASSKARGLEQFFGPGTRLTVL.

This sequence joins TRBV14 and TRBJ2-1, with 9 bases fitting TRBD2. V lost 4 bases and J lost 7; bases outside the gene matches: 11. The germline V gene encodes CDR1 SGHDN and CDR2 FVKESK. The CDR3 runs to 16 residues. The chain's CDR3 is CASSPSGIGPNNEQFF. For the CDR3, the DNA is TGTGCCAGCAGCCCTAGCGGGATAGGTCCCAATAATGAGCAGTTCTTC. Using reference TRBV14 and TRBJ2-1 for the parts outside the CDR3, the full variable domain is EAGVTQFPSHSVIEKGQTVTLRCDPISGHDNLYWYRRVMGKEIKFLLHFVKESKQDESGMPNNRFLAERTGGTYSTLKVQPAELEDSGVYFCASSPSGIGPNNEQFFGPGTRLTVL.

This rearrangement joins TRBV6-1 to TRBJ1-4, with 8 bases lining up with TRBD1. The CDR3 spans 15 residues. V dropped 7 bases and J dropped 8; count of bases not matched to a gene: 12. Germline loops: CDR1 MNHNS, CDR2 SASEGT. CDR3 bases: TGTGCCAGCATTCCCGACGCAGGGGGCGGCGAAAAACTGTTTTTT. This gives the protein CASIPDAGGGEKLFF.

This clone showed up just a few times. CDR3 coding DNA: TGTGCCAGCAGTGTGGGCAGGGATAGCAATCAGCCCCAGCATTTT. Translating gives CASSVGRDSNQPQHF. The chain couples TRBV2 to TRBJ1-5, with D possibly matching TRBD1 (5 bases). The germline CDR1 and CDR2 sequences are SNHLY and FYNNEI. The CDR3 length is 15 residues. Trimming pared 4 bases from V and 0 bases from J, leaving 10 bases between.

The chain uses TRBV30 and TRBJ1-2; no definite D call. The V end was cut by 4 bases, the J end by 3 bases, with 12 bases between. Germline lookup yields CDR1 GTSNPN and CDR2 SVGIG (reference sequence). The CDR3 extends over 13 amino acids. CDR3 sequence: CAWNDKKDYGYTF. CDR3 in DNA: TGTGCCTGGAACGATAAAAAGGACTATGGCTACACCTTC.

V is TRBV5-1 and J is TRBJ2-5, with D perhaps matching TRBD2 (6 bases). V dropped 2 bases and J dropped 5 bases, with 13 bases sitting between them. CDR1 is SGHRS, CDR2 YFSETQ, per germline. There are 14 residues in the CDR3. The CDR3 region is CASSFSGVSETQYF. CDR3 nucleotide sequence: TGCGCCAGCAGCTTTTCGGGGGTCTCGGAGACCCAGTACTTC.